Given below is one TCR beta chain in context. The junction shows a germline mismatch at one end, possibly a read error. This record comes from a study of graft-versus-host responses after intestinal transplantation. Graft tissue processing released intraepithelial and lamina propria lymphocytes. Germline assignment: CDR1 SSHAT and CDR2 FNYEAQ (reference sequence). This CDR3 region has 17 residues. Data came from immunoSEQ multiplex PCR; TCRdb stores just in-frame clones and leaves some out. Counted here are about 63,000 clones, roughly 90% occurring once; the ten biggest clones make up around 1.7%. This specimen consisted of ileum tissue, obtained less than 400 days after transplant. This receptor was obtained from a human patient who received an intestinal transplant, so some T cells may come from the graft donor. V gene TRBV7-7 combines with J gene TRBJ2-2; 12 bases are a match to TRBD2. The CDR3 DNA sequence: TGTGCTAGCAGCTTAAGCGCACTAGCGGGAGGCACCGGGGAGCTGTTTTTT. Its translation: CASSLSALAGGTGELFF.